In its sample, the clone carrying this TCR beta chain was seen many times. From RNA, the CDR3 regions of TCR beta chains were amplified and sequenced. An opening RT-PCR round employed HTBI primers and preceded a second-round multiplex PCR. In TCRdb, the multiplex PCR reads were re-called with MiXCR into one record per CDR3 protein. Of 900,000 to 1,200,000 distinct CDR3 sequences in the sample, about 35% were seen once. Diagnosis was based on clinical symptoms, serum thyroxine, TRAb, thyroid ultrasound and orbital computed tomography. The data were obtained in a study of Graves' ophthalmopathy and Graves' hyperthyroidism. The V end was cut by 4 bases, the J end by 7 bases, with 16 bases between. The CDR3 consists of 14 residues. Per germline, CDR1 SNHLY and CDR2 FYNNEI.

Sequenced sample: peripheral blood or thyroid tissue (not recorded which). This sequence joins TRBV2 and TRBJ2-5; perhaps D is TRBD1 or TRBD2 (7 bases each). The origin of this receptor is an adult man with Graves' hyperthyroidism. The CDR3 protein is CASSAQGGFRTQYF. In DNA, the CDR3 is TGTGCCAGCAGTGCTCAGGGGGGGTTTCGGACCCAGTACTTC.